This TCR beta chain was captured in a study of T-cell reconstitution after alpha-beta-depleted transplantation in children. The CDR3 length is 15 residues. V shed 6 bases and J shed 1 base, with 15 bases lying between them. In its sample, this clonotype was seen a few times. A library of TCRbeta sequences, prepared with unique molecular identifiers, was generated. TCRdb passed the PCR reads through MiXCR, listing each CDR3 protein once. Among over 300,000 distinct CDR3 sequences listed, around a tenth were seen once. The input for sequencing was PBMCs from the stem cell graft donor, taken from the stem cell graft. The clonotype comes from a human donor who donated a stem cell graft to a child with acute lymphoblastic leukemia. The gene calls are TRBV12-3 or TRBV12-4 and TRBJ1-1; D is perhaps TRBD1 (6 bases). The CDR3 region is CASSRLQGTNTEAFF. The DNA for the CDR3 is TGTGCCAGCAGCCGCCTCCAGGGGACGAACACTGAAGCTTTCTTT.